One and the same sample provided the 30 T cell receptor beta chains below, sequenced in a study of blood T cell repertoires in COVID-19. Assay used: immunoSEQ multiplex PCR; TCRdb lists only in-frame clones, some missing. Of 200,000 to 250,000 clones in the sample, 81% are singletons; the top ten hold more than 8.5%. Input material: PBMCs or T cells enriched from blood (not recorded which). These receptors originate from a woman aged 50 to 60 with acute COVID-19.

V is TRBV28 and J is TRBJ2-7; 8 bases agree with TRBD1. This CDR3 region has 15 residues. V dropped 6 bases and J dropped 1; count of bases not matched to a gene: 8. Germline CDR1 MDHEN, CDR2 SYDVKM. Here the CDR3 reads CASRTRQGSSYEQYF. The CDR3 coding sequence is TGTGCCAGCAGGACAAGACAGGGGTCTTCCTACGAGCAGTACTTC. Full variable domain (rest looked up from reference TRBV28 and TRBJ2-7): DVKVTQSSRYLVKRTGEKVFLECVQDMDHENMFWYRQDPGLGLRLIYFSYDVKMKEKGDIPEGYSVSREKKERFSLILESASTNQTSMYLCASRTRQGSSYEQYFGPGTRLTVT.

The CDR3 DNA sequence: TGTGCCACCAGCAGGGGGGGATTGTATGGCTACACCTTC. Translation: CATSRGGLYGYTF. This chain links TRBV15 with TRBJ1-2, with a tentative D call TRBD1 (5 bases). V was trimmed by 3 bases and J by 5 bases, leaving 10 bases between them. Germline values: CDR1 LNHNV, CDR2 YYDKDF (reference sequence). This CDR3 comprises 13 residues.

The chain combines TRBV29-1 with TRBJ2-5; maybe TRBD2 (6 bases). V was cut by 4 bases and J by 4 bases, with 16 bases left in between. CDR1 and CDR2 (germline): SQVTM, ANQGSEA. The CDR3 consists of 14 residues. Here the CDR3 reads CSVVFLVAAETQYF. The CDR3, as DNA: TGCAGCGTTGTCTTCTTAGTAGCGGCAGAGACCCAGTACTTC.

The chain is built from TRBV11-3 and TRBJ2-3, with D possibly being TRBD1 (6 bases). This CDR3 is 19 amino acids long. Trimming pared 3 bases from V and 4 bases from J, leaving 26 bases between. Germline CDR1 SGHNT, CDR2 YENEEA. For the CDR3, the DNA is TGTGCCAGCAGCTTTCGCAGGGGATCTTTCCGCGCCATGTCAGATACGCAGTATTTT. It codes for CASSFRRGSFRAMSDTQYF.

The chain's CDR3 is CASSISASTQYF. The CDR3 DNA is TGTGCCAGTAGTATCAGCGCGTCTACGCAGTATTTT. V is TRBV19 and J is TRBJ2-3; D uncertain. V lost 3 bases and J lost 8, with 9 bases in between. The CDR3 has 12 residues. Germline V gene sequence: CDR1 LNHDA, CDR2 SQIVND (reference sequence).

This sequence joins TRBV10-3 and TRBJ2-3; D is undetermined. Germline values: CDR1 ENHRY, CDR2 SYGVKD. The CDR3 loop spans 12 amino acids. Trimming removed 3 bases at V and 5 bases at J, with 6 bases between. The CDR3 is CAISERGDTQYF. The DNA for the CDR3 is TGTGCCATCAGTGAAAGAGGAGATACGCAGTATTTT.

The genes are TRBV14 and TRBJ1-2, with D hard to call. Trimming left V 2 bases short and J 0 bases short, with 4 bases between. From germline, CDR1 is SGHDN and CDR2 FVKESK. CDR3 length equals 13 residues. CDR3 amino acids: CASSQTANYGYTF. CDR3 nucleotide sequence: TGTGCCAGCAGCCAAACAGCTAACTATGGCTACACCTTC.

V is TRBV27 and J is TRBJ2-7; no clear D. Germline CDR1 and CDR2: MNHEY and SMNVEV (reference sequence). The CDR3 covers 14 residues. V was trimmed by 5 bases and J by 3 bases, leaving 14 bases between them. CDR3 DNA sequence: TGTGCCAGCAGTCCTACACCGGCTAGCTACGAGCAGTACTTC. This codes for CASSPTPASYEQYF.

In nucleotides, the CDR3 is TGTGCCAGCAGCATCGCAGGGGTCAACACTGAAGCTTTCTTT. Translated: CASSIAGVNTEAFF. V usage is TRBV11-3 and J usage is TRBJ1-1; TRBD1 is a possible D gene (6 bases). The CDR3 is 14 residues long. Germline CDR1 is SGHNT and CDR2 is YENEEA. V dropped 5 bases and J dropped 2 bases, with 12 bases sitting between them.

The table lists this clone with a few counts. The rearrangement uses TRBV7-2 and TRBJ1-6; D is unresolved. The V gene's germline CDR1 is SGHTA and CDR2 FQGNSA. CDR3 length: 13 amino acids. Deletions cut 2 bases from V and 4 bases from J, with 3 bases between. The CDR3 DNA sequence: TGTGCCAGCAGCTTAACTTATAATTCACCCCTCCACTTT. Translation gives CASSLTYNSPLHF.

The rearrangement joins TRBV6-5 to TRBJ2-3; TRBD2 agrees at 9 bases. The CDR3 is 15 amino acids. V lost 5 bases and J lost 2; bases outside the gene matches: 5. Germline assignment: CDR1 MNHEY and CDR2 SVGAGI. Written as DNA, the CDR3 is TGTGCCAGCAGTCCGACTAGCGGATCCACAGATACGCAGTATTTT. Its protein is CASSPTSGSTDTQYF.

V gene TRBV6-2 or TRBV6-3 combines with J gene TRBJ1-4, with 7 bases fitting TRBD1. Germline CDR1 and CDR2: MNHEY and SVGEGT. This CDR3 contains 14 residues. After removal of 4 bases from V and 5 bases from J, the junction contained 4 bases not matched to a gene. The CDR3 protein is CASSSGQSNEKLFF. The CDR3 DNA follows: TGTGCCAGCAGTTCGGGACAGTCCAATGAAAAACTGTTTTTT.

The V gene is TRBV2, the J gene TRBJ1-2; D gene unclear. The CDR3 loop spans 15 amino acids. Per germline, CDR1 SNHLY and CDR2 FYNNEI. Trimming took off 4 bases at V and 0 bases at J, with 12 bases between the two ends. The CDR3 here is CASSVSGIPNYGYTF. DNA for the CDR3: TGTGCCAGCAGTGTTTCTGGCATCCCTAACTATGGCTACACCTTC.

In its sample, this clone ranks as hyperexpanded (1% or more). The sample has other DNA sequences that encode this CDR3 too. This chain joins TRBV15 and TRBJ2-2; 7 positions match TRBD2. The germline gives CDR1 LNHNV, CDR2 YYDKDF (reference sequence). The CDR3 is 17 residues long. Trimming at V came to 0 bases and at J to 2 bases, leaving 6 bases not matched to a gene. In DNA, the CDR3 is TGTGCCACCAGCAGAGATGGGTCTAGCGGAAACACCGGGGAGCTGTTTTTT. This translates into CATSRDGSSGNTGELFF.

In this sample, this clone turned up a few times. The chain employs TRBV14 and TRBJ2-7, with 7 bases that match TRBD1. Trimming took 0 bases from V and 7 from J; bases not matched to a gene: 12. This CDR3 contains 16 residues. Per germline, CDR1 SGHDN and CDR2 FVKESK. The CDR3 here is CASSQDIERPRGEQYF. In DNA, the CDR3 is TGTGCCAGCAGCCAAGACATCGAAAGGCCCAGGGGGGAGCAGTACTTC.

The chain couples TRBV12-2 to TRBJ2-7; whether TRBD2, the table's D call, matches the DNA was not checked. TRBV12-2 is classified as a pseudogene. This CDR3 spans 20 amino acids. DNA for the CDR3: TGTGCAAGTCGCTTAGCGGAATCCTATCGTCCTAGCGGGAAAGACGACGAGCAGTACTTC. Encoded protein: CASRLAESYRPSGKDDEQYF.

V usage is TRBV25-1 and J usage is TRBJ1-1; 8 positions agree with TRBD1. The CDR3 contains 15 residues. V was pared by 1 base and J by 5 bases, with 6 bases of the junction left unmatched. The germline CDR1 and CDR2 sequences are MGHDK and SYGVNS. DNA for the CDR3: TGTGCCAGCAGTGAATTCACAGGGGGAAGGACTGAAGCTTTCTTT. Protein sequence: CASSEFTGGRTEAFF.

V usage is TRBV3-1 (or the pseudogene TRBV3-2) and J usage is TRBJ2-5, with TRBD2 matching 9 bases. From germline, CDR1 is LGHDT and CDR2 YNNKEL (reference sequence). V lost 4 bases and J lost 5; bases outside the gene matches: 8. The CDR3 length is 15 residues. CDR3 sequence (DNA): TGTGCCAGCAGCCCCCTTGCGGGAGGGTTCGAGACCCAGTACTTC. Protein product: CASSPLAGGFETQYF.

V and J are TRBV7-9 and TRBJ2-3; possibly TRBD1 for D (7 bases). CDR1 SEHNR and CDR2 FQNEAQ come from the germline V gene (reference sequence). CDR3 length equals 17 residues. The ends were cut back, 2 bases at V and 0 bases at J, with 15 bases in the middle. As DNA, the CDR3 is TGTGCCAGCAGCTTACCCGCCAGGGGGACTAGCACAGATACGCAGTATTTT. It yields the protein CASSLPARGTSTDTQYF. Based on the CDR3 plus reference TRBV7-9 and TRBJ2-3, the full variable domain is DTGVSQNPRHKITKRGQNVTFRCDPISEHNRLYWYRQTLGQGPEFLTYFQNEAQLEKSRLLSDRFSAERPKGSFSTLEIQRTEQGDSAMYLCASSLPARGTSTDTQYFGPGTRLTVL.

The chain is built from TRBV6-5 and TRBJ2-1; tentatively, D is TRBD1 (6 bases). Between the trimmed V and J ends, which lost 2 bases and 6 bases, there was a span of 8 bases. The CDR3 spans 13 residues. CDR1 and CDR2 from the germline V gene are MNHEY and SVGAGI. The CDR3 reads CASSYLRGNEQFF. The CDR3 DNA reads as TGTGCCAGCAGTTACCTCAGGGGCAATGAGCAGTTCTTC.

The chain links TRBV5-5 to TRBJ2-3, with 7 bases lining up with TRBD1. Germline V gene sequence: CDR1 SGHKS, CDR2 YYEKEE (reference sequence). V lost 0 bases to trimming and J lost 4 bases; unmatched junction nucleotides: 5. The CDR3 sequence is 15 residues long. The CDR3 nucleotides read TGTGCCAGCAGCTTGGACAGGGGAGCAGCAGATACGCAGTATTTT. Translation gives CASSLDRGAADTQYF.

This clone was seen just once. The chain links TRBV7-2 to TRBJ1-1; 9 bases match TRBD1. The CDR3 length is 15 residues. The V and J ends lost 5 bases and 3 bases, in that order; junction bases with no gene match: 7. Germline-derived CDR1 and CDR2 are SGHTA and FQGNSA. CDR3 sequence (DNA): TGTGCCAGCAGCGGACAGGGGTATCTGGACACTGAAGCTTTCTTT. The encoded protein is CASSGQGYLDTEAFF. The full variable domain, completed using reference TRBV7-2 and TRBJ1-1, is GAGVSQSPSNKVTEKGKDVELRCDPISGHTALYWYRQSLGQGLEFLIYFQGNSAPDKSGLPSDRFSAERTGGSVSTLTIQRTQQEDSAVYLCASSGQGYLDTEAFFGQGTRLTVV.

The chain has TRBV28 and TRBJ2-3; D unresolved. This CDR3 spans 14 amino acids. V was trimmed by 7 bases and J by 0 bases, leaving 11 bases between them. Germline V gives CDR1 MDHEN, CDR2 SYDVKM. The CDR3 loop reads CASTKLSSTDTQYF. The CDR3 bases are TGTGCCAGCACCAAGCTATCCAGCACAGATACGCAGTATTTT.

The gene calls are TRBV29-1 and TRBJ1-2; D not resolved. V was clipped by 7 bases and J by 0 bases, with 9 bases between them. The CDR3 is made up of 12 amino acids. Germline V lookup: CDR1 SQVTM, CDR2 ANQGSEA. The CDR3 spells CSGGQTNYGYTF. For the CDR3, the DNA is TGCAGCGGCGGGCAAACTAACTATGGCTACACCTTC.

The CDR3 DNA is TGTGCCAGCTCACTTGCGGGAGACGAGCAGTACTTC. Translated: CASSLAGDEQYF. V is TRBV18 and J is TRBJ2-7, with 7 bases identical to TRBD2. Germline CDR1 reads KGHSH; CDR2 reads LQKENI. V lost 4 bases to trimming and J lost 5 bases; unmatched junction nucleotides: 2. This CDR3 is 12 amino acids long.

The chain recombines TRBV19 with TRBJ1-1; no clear D gene. The CDR3 is 11 residues long. V was pared by 6 bases and J by 4 bases, with 6 bases between. CDR1 and CDR2 (germline): LNHDA, SQIVND (reference sequence). The CDR3 nucleotides read TGTGCCAGTAGGTGGGCCACTGAAGCTTTCTTT. Protein product: CASRWATEAFF.

Notes on this clone: Within the sample, other DNA sequences also encode this same CDR3. The genes are TRBV28 and TRBJ2-7; 7 nucleotides agree with TRBD1. The ends lost 6 bases at V and 2 bases at J; junction bases unmatched: 4. From germline, CDR1 is MDHEN and CDR2 SYDVKM. The CDR3 runs 13 residues. CDR3 sequence: CASSDRVPYEQYF. In nucleotides, the CDR3 is TGTGCCAGCAGCGACAGGGTTCCCTACGAGCAGTACTTC.

The chain recombines TRBV4-3 with TRBJ1-5; D call uncertain. Germline CDR1 LGHNA, CDR2 YSLEER. The CDR3 has 11 amino acids. Trimming removed 6 bases at V and 8 bases at J, with 8 bases between. CDR3 nucleotides: TGCGCCAGCAGTCCGGGGAAGCCCCAGCATTTT. It specifies CASSPGKPQHF.

The genes are TRBV6-4 and TRBJ2-1, with D possibly matching TRBD1 (6 bases). The CDR3 spans 15 residues. The germline V gene encodes CDR1 MRHNA and CDR2 SNTAGT. V lost 4 bases and J 6 bases, leaving 16 bases between the germline ends. The CDR3 DNA sequence: TGTGCCAGCAGTGTCGAACAGGGTAGGGGCAATGAGCAGTTCTTC. Translated: CASSVEQGRGNEQFF.

This chain connects TRBV7-8 to TRBJ1-5; D not certain. The CDR3 length is 16 residues. V shed 3 bases and J shed 5 bases, with 17 bases lying between them. Per the germline V gene, CDR1 is SGHVS and CDR2 is FQNEAQ. The DNA for the CDR3 is TGTGCCAGCAGCTTGTTACATGGACTGGCTGATCAGCCCCAGCATTTT. It translates to CASSLLHGLADQPQHF.